The TCR beta chain under discussion was sequenced for a study of OX40 agonist ivuxolimab in advanced cancers. At the level of the study: Ivuxolimab, an antibody that agonizes OX40 (CD134), was administered to the patients. Eligibility admitted prior anti-PD-1, anti-PD-L1 or anti-CTLA-4 therapy; about 39% had some.

Unmatched junction bases numbered 3, after V lost 0 bases and J lost 5 bases. The CDR3 totals 14 residues. Germline V gene data show CDR1 as SGDLS and CDR2 as YYNGEE. Sequencing used immunoSEQ multiplex PCR; TCRdb keeps in-frame clones, though not all of them. The sample holds some 50,000 clones, roughly 88% seen once. With regard to this clone: This same CDR3 is encoded by further DNA sequences in the sample.

The sequenced sample was CD4+ or CD8+ T cells sorted from blood, obtained in a trial of the OX40 agonist ivuxolimab. The chain employs TRBV9 and TRBJ2-5; TRBD2 matches at 8 bases. The clonotype comes from an adult with an advanced solid tumor such as melanoma, head and neck, liver or kidney cancer. This CDR3 reads CASSVAGLAETQYF. DNA for the CDR3: TGTGCCAGCAGCGTAGCCGGACTAGCTGAGACCCAGTACTTC.